Given below is one T cell receptor (beta chain) in context. Its target is unknown. Germline V gene data show CDR1 as KGHSH and CDR2 as LQKENI. CDR3 length: 14 residues. The V segment lost 2 bases and the J segment 6 bases; nucleotides outside the gene matches: 5. The sample belongs to a study of cytomegalovirus exposure and HLA in healthy donors. The study drew the donors from its roughly 120-subject validation cohort, separate from the roughly 700-subject first cohort. Study outcomes and limitations: The study listed under 200 cytomegalovirus-associated TCR beta chains. Subsequent analysis found a tendency for first-cohort TCR clusters to co-occur within the roughly 130 validation repertoires.

Sequencing was performed with immunoSEQ multiplex PCR; in TCRdb, only in-frame clones are kept and a portion is missing. The repertoire consists of approximately 57,000 clones, with 85% to 95% occurring once and the leading ten covering roughly 5.8%. Sequencing was carried out using PBMCs. This rearrangement joins TRBV18 to TRBJ1-2, with TRBD1 identical over 8 bases. The source of this sequence is a woman aged 18-35 years in good health and CMV-seronegative. CDR3 protein: CASSPDPTGDGYTF. The DNA of the CDR3 is TGTGCCAGCTCACCAGACCCGACAGGGGATGGCTACACCTTC.